This TCR beta chain was recovered during a study of cytomegalovirus exposure and HLA in healthy donors. The study ran its PCR with 60 Vbeta and 13 Jbeta primers. Produced via immunoSEQ multiplex PCR; TCRdb's table is partial and in-frame only. The sample consists of some 40,000 clones, 68% of them appearing once. The junction had 7 bases not matched to a gene; V was cut back by 2 bases and J by 7 bases. Germline loops: CDR1 LGHNA, CDR2 YNFKEQ. This CDR3 is 15 amino acids long. Specimen: PBMCs. This TCR was recovered from a man aged 35 to 55 in good health and CMV-seronegative. J is TRBJ2-1 and V is TRBV4-2, with 8 bases fitting TRBD2. As DNA, the CDR3 is TGTGCCAGCAGCCAACGGCGGGGGGTCCCAAATGAGCAGTTCTTC. It specifies CASSQRRGVPNEQFF.